This record concerns one TCR beta chain sequence. Antigen unknown. For the second PCR, which ran for about 7 to 11 cycles, a sample-barcoded 5' primer and a J-beta primer mix were used. One entry per CDR3 protein results from TCRdb running MiXCR on the 5' RACE reads. This sample carries about 1.8 million distinct CDR3 sequences, roughly 50% of them seen once, and the ten largest clones take around 2.1%. V was pared by 4 bases and J by 4 bases, with 9 bases of the junction left unmatched. The CDR3 is 14 residues long. Germline values: CDR1 DFQATT, CDR2 SNEGSKA (reference sequence). Each donor had around 11 milliliters of peripheral blood drawn. Isolated PBMCs totaled at least 6 million in each sample. The sample belongs to a study of blood T cells in healthy people across ages. Study-wide points: More naive CD4+ cells and higher diversity marked long-lived donors relative to aged donors. A strong correlation between TCR beta diversity and naive T cell percentage was seen.

The chain employs TRBV20-1 and TRBJ2-5; 7 bases map to TRBD1. Material: blood. This TCR came from a woman aged 40-49 years in good health. CDR3 sequence reads: CSATSGQVGETQYF. CDR3 nucleotide sequence: TGCAGTGCTACGTCCGGACAGGTCGGAGAGACCCAGTACTTC.